This passage covers 23 T cell receptor beta chains from one sample sequenced in a study of T cells after yellow fever vaccination. In TCRdb, the 5' RACE reads were re-called with MiXCR into one record per CDR3 protein. The table lists about 240,000 distinct CDR3 sequences, 6.9% of them singletons, with about 0.85% in the top ten. The source was CD4+ T cells sorted from PBMCs, collected 15 days after the yellow fever booster vaccination. The source is a man younger than 40 who received the YFV17D yellow fever vaccine.

There are many counts of this clonotype. The V and J genes are TRBV6-1 and TRBJ2-1; D gene unclear. V was pared by 6 bases and J by 0 bases, with 9 bases between. Germline CDR1 MNHNS, CDR2 SASEGT. The CDR3 consists of 14 residues. The DNA for the CDR3 is TGTGCCAGCAGGGCAGGAAGCTCCTACAATGAGCAGTTCTTC. Translated: CASRAGSSYNEQFF.

The chain joins TRBV18 to TRBJ2-3; the D is unclear. The V gene's germline CDR1 is KGHSH and CDR2 LQKENI. The CDR3 runs to 13 residues. Trimming took off 0 bases at V and 6 bases at J, with 7 bases between the two ends. CDR3 coding DNA: TGTGCCAGCTCACCACCGGTAAAGGATACGCAGTATTTT. Its translation: CASSPPVKDTQYF.

This clonotype was counted many times. V usage is TRBV5-1 and J usage is TRBJ2-1, with TRBD1 as a possible D gene (5 bases). Trimming pared 4 bases from V and 0 bases from J, leaving 14 bases between. This CDR3 region has 16 residues. Germline V gives CDR1 SGHRS, CDR2 YFSETQ. Written as DNA, the CDR3 is TGCGCCAGCAGCAAGGAAGGGGCAAGCTCCTACAATGAGCAGTTCTTC. Translation: CASSKEGASSYNEQFF.

This clonotype was seen a handful of times. The chain recombines TRBV7-9 with TRBJ1-6, with 8 positions matching TRBD1. The CDR3 is 16 amino acids. Trimming took 5 bases from V and 8 from J; bases not matched to a gene: 11. Germline V gene data show CDR1 as SEHNR and CDR2 as FQNEAQ (reference sequence). CDR3 DNA sequence: TGTGCCAGCAGCCAGGAGAGGACAGGGAATGATTCACCCCTCCACTTT. It specifies CASSQERTGNDSPLHF.

The chain employs TRBV10-1 and TRBJ2-2; TRBD2 might be the D (6 bases). Trimming removed 2 bases from V and 4 bases from J, with 11 bases in between. This CDR3 comprises 15 residues. Germline V gene sequence: CDR1 WNHNN, CDR2 SYGVQD (reference sequence). The DNA of the CDR3 is TGCGCCAGCAGTGAGCGGGAGTTACCCACCGGGGAGCTGTTTTTT. Amino acid sequence: CASSERELPTGELFF.

This clonotype was seen more than once but under ten times. This chain joins TRBV18 and TRBJ1-6; D not certain. In germline, CDR1 is KGHSH, CDR2 LQKENI. V gave up 3 bases and J gave up 10 bases, with 16 bases separating them. The CDR3 runs 15 residues. The CDR3 is CASSPSQGTGSPLHF. The CDR3 DNA follows: TGTGCCAGCTCACCCAGCCAAGGAACGGGCTCACCCCTCCACTTT.

This clonotype was counted ten times or more. The chain joins TRBV18 to TRBJ2-1, with 11 nucleotides matching TRBD1. This CDR3 comprises 14 residues. V lost 3 bases, J lost 7 bases, and 2 bases stayed unmatched. In germline, CDR1 is KGHSH, CDR2 LQKENI. The CDR3 coding sequence is TGTGCCAGCTCACCCGGGACAGGGGGGAATGAGCAGTTCTTC. Protein: CASSPGTGGNEQFF.

Many counts were recorded for this clonotype. The chain uses TRBV7-2 and TRBJ2-1, with 9 bases that match TRBD2. With V trimmed by 5 bases and J by 7 bases, 9 bases remained unmatched. The CDR3 is 15 residues long. CDR1 SGHTA and CDR2 FQGNSA come from the germline V gene. This CDR3 is CASSPPSGIRNEQFF. In DNA form, the CDR3 reads TGTGCCAGCAGCCCGCCTAGCGGGATTAGGAATGAGCAGTTCTTC.

This clonotype was detected a few times. The chain joins TRBV7-8 to TRBJ2-2; 7 nucleotides line up with TRBD2. V was clipped by 4 bases and J by 1 base; unmatched bases: 6. Germline lookup yields CDR1 SGHVS and CDR2 FQNEAQ. This CDR3 is 16 amino acids long. The CDR3 here is CASSSQAGMNTGELFF. As DNA, the CDR3 is TGTGCCAGCAGCTCCCAAGCGGGGATGAACACCGGGGAGCTGTTTTTT. The full variable domain, in which reference TRBV7-8 and TRBJ2-2 provide the parts outside the CDR3, is GAGVSQSPRYKVAKRGQDVALRCDPISGHVSLFWYQQALGQGPEFLTYFQNEAQLDKSGLPSDRFFAERPEGSVSTLKIQRTQQEDSAVYLCASSSQAGMNTGELFFGEGSRLTVL.

For this clonotype: With a much larger clone just one base away, this may be a read error. The CDR3 does not close with the conserved phenylalanine or tryptophan, likely indicating a read error. The V and J genes are TRBV20-1 and TRBJ2-3, with D unresolved. V was clipped by 6 bases and J by 0 bases, with 10 bases between them. CDR3 length: 13 residues. Germline CDR1 DFQATT, CDR2 SNEGSKA (reference sequence). The CDR3 loop reads CSADDLSTDTQYL. CDR3 bases: TGCAGTGCCGACGACCTTAGCACAGATACGCAGTATCTT.

This clonotype was seen repeatedly, ten times or more. The rearrangement links TRBV5-1 to TRBJ2-7, with D tentatively TRBD1 or TRBD2 (5 bases each). Trimming stripped 4 bases from V and 3 bases from J, with 14 bases between. This CDR3 spans 14 amino acids. Germline CDR1 reads SGHRS; CDR2 reads YFSETQ. The CDR3 DNA reads as TGCGCCAGCAGCATAGCCGGGACGGACTACGAGCAGTACTTC. Translated, it gives CASSIAGTDYEQYF.

The table lists this clonotype with a few counts. This chain connects TRBV30 to TRBJ1-1, with D possibly matching TRBD1 (5 bases). From germline, CDR1 is GTSNPN and CDR2 SVGIG (reference sequence). With 0 bases removed from V and 1 base from J, the gap between germline ends came to 15 bases. The CDR3 contains 16 residues. CDR3 region: CAWSVQKGIKNTEAFF. CDR3 bases: TGTGCCTGGAGTGTACAAAAGGGGATAAAGAACACTGAAGCTTTCTTT.

This clonotype was counted ten times or more. The chain has TRBV5-1 and TRBJ1-1; D is possibly TRBD1 (6 bases). CDR3 length: 15 amino acids. The V end lost 2 bases, the J end lost 1 base, and 12 bases lay between the germline ends. Germline V CDR1 and CDR2: SGHRS, YFSETQ. The CDR3 DNA reads TGCGCCAGCAGCTTAACAGGGTTGGGGAACACTGAAGCTTTCTTT. This sequence encodes CASSLTGLGNTEAFF.

This clonotype was observed many times. The V call is TRBV15, the J call TRBJ2-7, with 15 nucleotides matching TRBD2. J was trimmed by 3 bases and V by 4 bases; bases with no gene match: 4. Germline CDR1 is LNHNV and CDR2 is YYDKDF (reference sequence). The CDR3 runs to 16 residues. The CDR3 here is CATSMGLAGGLYEQYF. The CDR3 bases are TGTGCCACCAGCATGGGACTAGCGGGAGGACTCTACGAGCAGTACTTC.

This clonotype was counted many times. V is TRBV27 and J is TRBJ1-4, with 7 positions matching TRBD1. The end of the DNA aligns better with TRBJ2-2, so the J call may be wrong. In germline, CDR1 is MNHEY, CDR2 SMNVEV (reference sequence). CDR3 length equals 16 residues. The DNA of the CDR3 is TGTGCCAGCAGTTCCCAATTCTCGACAGGGCGTAAGGAGCTGTTTTTT. Its translation is CASSSQFSTGRKELFF.

The CDR3 reads CASSSTGFGEQYF. The CDR3 nucleotides are TGTGCCAGCAGCAGTACAGGGTTCGGCGAGCAGTACTTC. The V gene is TRBV5-6, the J gene TRBJ2-7; D perhaps matches TRBD1 (6 bases). Looked up from germline, CDR1 is SGHDT and CDR2 is YYEEEE. The V gene lost 4 bases and the J gene lost 6 bases, with 14 bases spanning the gap. The CDR3 spans 13 residues. Full variable domain (outside the CDR3, taken from reference TRBV5-6 and TRBJ2-7): DAGVTQSPTHLIKTRGQQVTLRCSPKSGHDTVSWYQQALGQGPQFIFQYYEEEERQRGNFPDRFSGHQFPNYSSELNVNALLLGDSALYLCASSSTGFGEQYFGPGTRLTVT.

Here the CDR3 DNA reads TGCAGTGCTAGCCCCCTTACAGACCGCGCCAATTCACCCCTCCACTTT. Residues: CSASPLTDRANSPLHF. The chain combines TRBV20-1 with TRBJ1-6; no definite D call. CDR1 DFQATT and CDR2 SNEGSKA come from the germline V gene (reference sequence). V lost 3 bases and J lost 7, with 19 bases in between. The CDR3 loop spans 16 amino acids.

Of note for this clonotype: The junction departs from the called germline gene at one end, perhaps through a read error. This chain links TRBV11-2 with TRBJ1-5, with 10 bases lining up with TRBD1. CDR1 and CDR2 from the germline V gene are SGHAT and FQNNGV. The CDR3 contains 15 residues. Written as DNA, the CDR3 is TGTGCCAGCAGTTTAGACAGGGGGCGCGGTCAGCCCCAGCATTTT. It specifies CASSLDRGRGQPQHF.

The sample holds a few counts of this clonotype. This chain links TRBV15 with TRBJ2-7; no clear D. V lost 3 bases and J lost 2, with 11 bases in between. This CDR3 is built from 14 residues. The V gene's germline CDR1 is LNHNV and CDR2 YYDKDF (reference sequence). CDR3 protein: CATSSQRPPYEQYF. In DNA form, the CDR3 reads TGTGCCACCAGCAGCCAAAGACCTCCCTACGAGCAGTACTTC.

Many counts were recorded for this clonotype. As DNA, the CDR3 is TGTGCCACCCAGGAGGGCCGAGACACAGATACGCAGTATTTT. Translated, it gives CATQEGRDTDTQYF. J is TRBJ2-3 and V is TRBV6-1; D may be TRBD2 (6 bases). Germline values: CDR1 MNHNS, CDR2 SASEGT. Trimming removed 10 bases at V and 2 bases at J, with 16 bases between. There are 14 residues in the CDR3.

The chain links TRBV29-1 to TRBJ2-1, with D unresolved. The germline CDR1 and CDR2 sequences are SQVTM and ANQGSEA. The CDR3 has 11 amino acids. Trimming removed 8 bases from V and 6 bases from J, with 11 bases in between. For the CDR3, the DNA is TGCAGCCATCATACGGGCAATGAGCAGTTCTTC. Translation: CSHHTGNEQFF.

The chain joins TRBV6-2 or TRBV6-3 to TRBJ2-4, with a tentative D call TRBD2 (5 bases). The germline gives CDR1 MNHEY, CDR2 SVGEGT. With 2 bases removed from V and 4 bases from J, the gap between germline ends came to 9 bases. The CDR3 has 14 amino acids. The CDR3 region is CASSYPGGKNIQYF. The CDR3 DNA reads as TGTGCCAGCAGTTACCCGGGCGGGAAAAACATTCAGTACTTC.

V is TRBV15 and J is TRBJ2-3; D is ambiguous. This CDR3 comprises 14 residues. The V gene lost 0 bases and the J gene lost 2 bases, with 6 bases spanning the gap. The germline CDR1 and CDR2 sequences are LNHNV and YYDKDF (reference sequence). CDR3 loop: CATSREPNTDTQYF. The CDR3 DNA reads as TGTGCCACCAGCAGAGAACCTAACACAGATACGCAGTATTTT.